This TCR beta chain was obtained from a study of cytomegalovirus exposure and HLA in healthy donors. Study conclusions and caveats: A later analysis linked more than 15,000 TCR beta sequences to HLA alleles at 0.05 false discovery rate. Later on, analysis showed that most CMV-associated TCR beta chains appeared to be HLA-restricted.

This PCR relied on a set of 60 Vbeta primers and 13 Jbeta primers. Libraries were prepared by immunoSEQ multiplex PCR; TCRdb keeps only in-frame clonotypes and omits some of them. The data contain 100,000 to 150,000 clones, approximately 17% of them singletons. Germline CDR1 and CDR2: MDHEN and SYDVKM. Trimming took 5 bases from V and 11 from J, leaving 27 bases between them. The CDR3 totals 16 residues. The table lists this clone with a few counts. Its antigen remains unknown. Whereas donors were nominally healthy upon sampling, unrecorded immune exposures were probable. V usage is TRBV28 and J usage is TRBJ1-1; D not resolved. Sequencing was done on a sample of PBMCs. This sequence was found in a female donor in good health and CMV-seropositive. The CDR3 loop is CASSPTSRSFAPFAFF. CDR3 nucleotides: TGTGCCAGCAGTCCCACCTCCCGATCATTCGCGCCGTTTGCTTTCTTT.